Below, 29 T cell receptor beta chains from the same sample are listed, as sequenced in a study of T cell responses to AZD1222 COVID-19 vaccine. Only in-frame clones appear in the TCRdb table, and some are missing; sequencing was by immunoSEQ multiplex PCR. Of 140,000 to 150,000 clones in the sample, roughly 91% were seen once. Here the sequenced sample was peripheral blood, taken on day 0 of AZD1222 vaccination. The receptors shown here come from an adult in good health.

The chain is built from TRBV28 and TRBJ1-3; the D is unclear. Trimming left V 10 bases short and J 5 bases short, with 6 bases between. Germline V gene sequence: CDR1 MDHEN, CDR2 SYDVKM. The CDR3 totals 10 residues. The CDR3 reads CATLRNTIYF. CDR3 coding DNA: TGTGCCACCTTGAGAAACACCATATATTTT.

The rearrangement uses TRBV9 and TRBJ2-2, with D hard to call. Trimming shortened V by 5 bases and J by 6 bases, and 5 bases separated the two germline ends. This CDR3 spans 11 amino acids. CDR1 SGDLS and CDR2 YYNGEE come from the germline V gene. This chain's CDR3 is CASSGAGELFF. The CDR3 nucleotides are TGTGCCAGCAGTGGTGCCGGGGAGCTGTTTTTT.

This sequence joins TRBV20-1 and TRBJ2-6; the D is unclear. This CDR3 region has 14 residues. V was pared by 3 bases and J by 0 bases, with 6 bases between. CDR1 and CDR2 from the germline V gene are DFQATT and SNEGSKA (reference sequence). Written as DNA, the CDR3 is TGCAGTGCTAGTCTCCCCTCTGGGGCCAACGTCCTGACTTTC. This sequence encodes CSASLPSGANVLTF.

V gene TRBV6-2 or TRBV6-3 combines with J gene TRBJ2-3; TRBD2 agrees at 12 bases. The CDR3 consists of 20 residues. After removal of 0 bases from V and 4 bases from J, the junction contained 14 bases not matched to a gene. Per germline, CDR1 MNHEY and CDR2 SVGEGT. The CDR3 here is CASSYSTSGGPEYIPDTQYF. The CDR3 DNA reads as TGTGCCAGCAGTTACTCAACTAGCGGGGGGCCGGAGTATATCCCAGATACGCAGTATTTT.

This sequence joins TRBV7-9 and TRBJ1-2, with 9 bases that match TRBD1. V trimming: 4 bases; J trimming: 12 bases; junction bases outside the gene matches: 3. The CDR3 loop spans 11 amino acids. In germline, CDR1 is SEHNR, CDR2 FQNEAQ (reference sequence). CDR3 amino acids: CASSSGTGNTF. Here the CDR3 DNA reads TGTGCCAGCAGCTCCGGGACAGGGAACACCTTC.

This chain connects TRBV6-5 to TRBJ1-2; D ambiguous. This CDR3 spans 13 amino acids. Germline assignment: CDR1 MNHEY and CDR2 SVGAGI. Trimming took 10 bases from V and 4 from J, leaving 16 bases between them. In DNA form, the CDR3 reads TGTGCCACCCGATACTCGGATGGCTATGGCTACACCTTC. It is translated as CATRYSDGYGYTF.

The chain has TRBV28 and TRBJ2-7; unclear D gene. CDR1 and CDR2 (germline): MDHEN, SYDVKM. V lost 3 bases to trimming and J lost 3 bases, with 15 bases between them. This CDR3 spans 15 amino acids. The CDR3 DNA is TGTGCCAGCAGTTTGCTCGGGCGTAGTCTCTACGAGCAGTACTTC. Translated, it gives CASSLLGRSLYEQYF. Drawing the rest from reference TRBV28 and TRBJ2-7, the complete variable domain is DVKVTQSSRYLVKRTGEKVFLECVQDMDHENMFWYRQDPGLGLRLIYFSYDVKMKEKGDIPEGYSVSREKKERFSLILESASTNQTSMYLCASSLLGRSLYEQYFGPGTRLTVT.

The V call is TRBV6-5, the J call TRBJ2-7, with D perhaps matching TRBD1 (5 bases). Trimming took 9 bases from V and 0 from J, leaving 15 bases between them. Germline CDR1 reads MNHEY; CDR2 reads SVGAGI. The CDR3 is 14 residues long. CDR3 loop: CASLLSQGSYEQYF. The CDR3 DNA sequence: TGTGCCAGTCTATTGTCGCAGGGCTCCTACGAGCAGTACTTC.

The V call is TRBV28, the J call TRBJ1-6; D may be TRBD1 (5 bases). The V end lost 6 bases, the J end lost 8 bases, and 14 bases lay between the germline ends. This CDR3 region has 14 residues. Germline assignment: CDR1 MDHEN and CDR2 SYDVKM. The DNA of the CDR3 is TGTGCCAGCAGCGCCGGAGGGGAGTATTCACCCCTCCACTTT. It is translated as CASSAGGEYSPLHF.

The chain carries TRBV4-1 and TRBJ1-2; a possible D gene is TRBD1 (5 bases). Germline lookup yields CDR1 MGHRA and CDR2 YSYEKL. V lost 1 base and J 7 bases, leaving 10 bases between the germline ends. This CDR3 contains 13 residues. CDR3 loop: CASSQVGVPGYTF. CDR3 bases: TGCGCCAGCAGCCAAGTGGGGGTACCTGGCTACACCTTC.

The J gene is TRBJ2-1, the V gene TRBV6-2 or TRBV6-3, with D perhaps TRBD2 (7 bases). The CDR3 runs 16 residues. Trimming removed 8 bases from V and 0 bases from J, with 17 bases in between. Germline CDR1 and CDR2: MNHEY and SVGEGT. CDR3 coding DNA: TGTGCCAGCCGCCGGGGGGCCCTTTACTCCTACAATGAGCAGTTCTTC. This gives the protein CASRRGALYSYNEQFF.

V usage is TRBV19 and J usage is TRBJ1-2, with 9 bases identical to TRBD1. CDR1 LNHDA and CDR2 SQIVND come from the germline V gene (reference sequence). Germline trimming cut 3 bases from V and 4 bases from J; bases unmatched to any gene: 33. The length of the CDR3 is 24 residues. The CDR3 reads CASSMFIPVQHARDRVYRGYGYTF. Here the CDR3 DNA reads TGTGCCAGTAGTATGTTTATTCCGGTTCAGCATGCCCGGGACAGGGTTTATCGAGGCTATGGCTACACCTTC.

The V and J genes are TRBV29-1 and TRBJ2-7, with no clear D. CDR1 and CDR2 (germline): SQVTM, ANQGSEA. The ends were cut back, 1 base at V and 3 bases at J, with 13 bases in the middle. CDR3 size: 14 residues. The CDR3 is CSVEVGWSGYEQYF. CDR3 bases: TGCAGCGTTGAAGTGGGTTGGTCCGGCTACGAGCAGTACTTC.

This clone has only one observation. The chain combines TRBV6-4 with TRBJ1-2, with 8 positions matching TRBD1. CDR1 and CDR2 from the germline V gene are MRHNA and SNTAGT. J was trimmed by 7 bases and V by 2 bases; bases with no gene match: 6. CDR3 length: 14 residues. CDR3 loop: CASSDPGTGVGYTF. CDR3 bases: TGTGCCAGCAGTGACCCCGGGACAGGAGTTGGCTACACCTTC.

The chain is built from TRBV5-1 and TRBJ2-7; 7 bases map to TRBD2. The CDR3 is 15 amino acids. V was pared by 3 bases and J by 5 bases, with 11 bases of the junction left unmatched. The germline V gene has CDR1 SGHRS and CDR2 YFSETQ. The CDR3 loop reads CASSSWLAEGNEQYF. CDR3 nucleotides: TGCGCCAGCAGCTCCTGGCTAGCGGAAGGGAACGAGCAGTACTTC.

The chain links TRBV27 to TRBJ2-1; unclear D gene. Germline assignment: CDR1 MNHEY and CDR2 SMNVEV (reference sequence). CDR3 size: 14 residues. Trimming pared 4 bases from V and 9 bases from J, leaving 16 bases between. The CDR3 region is CASSSYPRVGEQFF. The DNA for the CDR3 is TGTGCCAGCAGTTCCTATCCCCGAGTGGGTGAGCAGTTCTTC.

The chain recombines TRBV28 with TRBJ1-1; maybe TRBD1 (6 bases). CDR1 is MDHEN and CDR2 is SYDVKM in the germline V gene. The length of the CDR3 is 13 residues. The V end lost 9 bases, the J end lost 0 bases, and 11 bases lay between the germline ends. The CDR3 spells CASQTGLNTEAFF. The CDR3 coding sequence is TGTGCCAGTCAGACAGGCCTGAACACTGAAGCTTTCTTT. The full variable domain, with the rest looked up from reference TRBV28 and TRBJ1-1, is DVKVTQSSRYLVKRTGEKVFLECVQDMDHENMFWYRQDPGLGLRLIYFSYDVKMKEKGDIPEGYSVSREKKERFSLILESASTNQTSMYLCASQTGLNTEAFFGQGTRLTVV.

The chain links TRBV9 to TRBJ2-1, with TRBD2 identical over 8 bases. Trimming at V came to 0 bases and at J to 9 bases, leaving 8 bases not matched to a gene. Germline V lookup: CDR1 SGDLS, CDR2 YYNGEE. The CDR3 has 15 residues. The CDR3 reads CASSVGAGGMFEQFF. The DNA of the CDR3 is TGTGCCAGCAGCGTAGGGGCGGGGGGTATGTTTGAGCAGTTCTTC. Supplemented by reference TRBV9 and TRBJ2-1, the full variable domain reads DSGVTQTPKHLITATGQRVTLRCSPRSGDLSVYWYQQSLDQGLQFLIQYYNGEERAKGNILERFSAQQFPDLHSELNLSSLELGDSALYFCASSVGAGGMFEQFFGPGTRLTVL.

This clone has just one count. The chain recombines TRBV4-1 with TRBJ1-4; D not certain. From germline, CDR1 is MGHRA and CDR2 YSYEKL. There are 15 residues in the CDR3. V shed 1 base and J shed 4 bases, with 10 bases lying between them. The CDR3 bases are TGCGCCAGCAGCCAAGCTCGGGGAGATAATGAAAAACTGTTTTTT. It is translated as CASSQARGDNEKLFF.

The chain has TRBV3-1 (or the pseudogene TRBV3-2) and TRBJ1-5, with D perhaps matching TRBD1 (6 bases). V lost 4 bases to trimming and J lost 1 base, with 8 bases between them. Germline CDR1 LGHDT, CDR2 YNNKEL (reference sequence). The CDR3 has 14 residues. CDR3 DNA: TGTGCCAGCAGCCGGGGGCCCAGCAATCAGCCCCAGCATTTT. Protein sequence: CASSRGPSNQPQHF.

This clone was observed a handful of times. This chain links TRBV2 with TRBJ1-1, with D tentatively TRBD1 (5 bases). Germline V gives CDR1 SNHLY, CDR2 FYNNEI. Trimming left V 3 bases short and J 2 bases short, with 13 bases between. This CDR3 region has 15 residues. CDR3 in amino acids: CASSDPTAINTEAFF. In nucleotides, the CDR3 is TGTGCCAGCAGTGATCCGACAGCGATAAACACTGAAGCTTTCTTT.

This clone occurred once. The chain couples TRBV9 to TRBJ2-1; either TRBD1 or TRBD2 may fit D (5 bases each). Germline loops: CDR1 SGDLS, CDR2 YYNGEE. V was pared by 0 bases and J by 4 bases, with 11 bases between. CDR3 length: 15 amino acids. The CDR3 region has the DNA TGTGCCAGCAGCGTAGGGGGGTTTACATACAATGAGCAGTTCTTC. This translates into CASSVGGFTYNEQFF.

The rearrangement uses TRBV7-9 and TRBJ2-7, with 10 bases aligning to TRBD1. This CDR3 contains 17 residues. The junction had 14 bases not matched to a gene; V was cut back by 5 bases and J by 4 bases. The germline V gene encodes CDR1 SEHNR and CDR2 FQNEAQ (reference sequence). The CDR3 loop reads CASSPANPTGGAYEQYF. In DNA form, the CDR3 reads TGTGCCAGCAGCCCAGCGAACCCGACAGGGGGCGCGTACGAGCAGTACTTC.

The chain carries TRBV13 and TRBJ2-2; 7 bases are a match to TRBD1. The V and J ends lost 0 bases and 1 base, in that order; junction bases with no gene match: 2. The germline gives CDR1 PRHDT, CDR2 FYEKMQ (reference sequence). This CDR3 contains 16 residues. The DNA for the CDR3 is TGTGCCAGCAGCTTAGGGAGGGGGCGGAACACCGGGGAGCTGTTTTTT. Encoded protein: CASSLGRGRNTGELFF. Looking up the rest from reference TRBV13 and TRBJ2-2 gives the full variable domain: AAGVIQSPRHLIKEKRETATLKCYPIPRHDTVYWYQQGPGQDPQFLISFYEKMQSDKGSIPDRFSAQQFSDYHSELNMSSLELGDSALYFCASSLGRGRNTGELFFGEGSRLTVL.

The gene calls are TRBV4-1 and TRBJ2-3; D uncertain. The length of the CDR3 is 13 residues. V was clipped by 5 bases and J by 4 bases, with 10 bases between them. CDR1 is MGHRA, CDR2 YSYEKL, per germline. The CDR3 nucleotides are TGCGCCAGCAGCGCAAATAGTGCAGATACGCAGTATTTT. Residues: CASSANSADTQYF.

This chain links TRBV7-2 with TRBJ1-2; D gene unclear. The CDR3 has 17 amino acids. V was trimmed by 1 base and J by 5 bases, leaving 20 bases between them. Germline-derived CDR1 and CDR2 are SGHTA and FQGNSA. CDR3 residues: CASSLEVLPGEVYGYTF. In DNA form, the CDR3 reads TGTGCCAGCAGCTTAGAAGTGCTTCCGGGAGAAGTGTATGGCTACACCTTC.

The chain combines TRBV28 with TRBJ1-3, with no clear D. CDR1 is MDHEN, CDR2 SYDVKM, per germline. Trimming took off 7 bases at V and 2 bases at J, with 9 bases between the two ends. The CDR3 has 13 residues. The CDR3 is CASKEDAGNTIYF. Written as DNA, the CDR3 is TGTGCCAGCAAAGAGGACGCTGGAAACACCATATATTTT.

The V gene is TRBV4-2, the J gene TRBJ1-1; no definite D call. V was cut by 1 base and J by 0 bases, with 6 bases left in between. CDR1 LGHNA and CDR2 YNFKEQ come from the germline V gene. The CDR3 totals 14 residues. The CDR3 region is CASSQVNLNTEAFF. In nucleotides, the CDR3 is TGTGCCAGCAGCCAAGTCAACTTGAACACTGAAGCTTTCTTT.

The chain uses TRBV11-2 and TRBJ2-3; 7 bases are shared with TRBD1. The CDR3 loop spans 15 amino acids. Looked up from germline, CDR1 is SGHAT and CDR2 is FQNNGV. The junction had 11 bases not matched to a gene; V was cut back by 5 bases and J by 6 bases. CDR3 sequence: CASSPRDRQRDTQYF. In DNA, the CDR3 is TGTGCCAGCAGCCCACGGGACAGACAGCGCGATACGCAGTATTTT.